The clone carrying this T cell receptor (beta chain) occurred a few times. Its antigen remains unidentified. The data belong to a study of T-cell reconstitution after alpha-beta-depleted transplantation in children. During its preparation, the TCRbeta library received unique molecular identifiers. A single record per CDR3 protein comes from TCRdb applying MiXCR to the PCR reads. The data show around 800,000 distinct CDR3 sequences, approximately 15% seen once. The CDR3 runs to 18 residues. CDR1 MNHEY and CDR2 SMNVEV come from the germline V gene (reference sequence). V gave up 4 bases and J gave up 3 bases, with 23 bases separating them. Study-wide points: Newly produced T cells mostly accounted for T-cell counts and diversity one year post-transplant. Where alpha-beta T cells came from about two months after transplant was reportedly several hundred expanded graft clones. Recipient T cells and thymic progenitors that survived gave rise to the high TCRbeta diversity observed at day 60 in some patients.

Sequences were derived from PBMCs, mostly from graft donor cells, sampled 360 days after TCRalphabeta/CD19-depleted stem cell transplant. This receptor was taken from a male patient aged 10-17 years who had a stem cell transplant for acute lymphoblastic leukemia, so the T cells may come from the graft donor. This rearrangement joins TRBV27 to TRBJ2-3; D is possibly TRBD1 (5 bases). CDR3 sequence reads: CASSWGGPGKISTDTQYF. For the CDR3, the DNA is TGTGCCAGCAGTTGGGGTGGGCCAGGGAAGATTAGTACAGATACGCAGTATTTT.